These 21 T cell receptor beta chains were all obtained from the same sample, sequenced in a study of T-cell reconstitution after alpha-beta-depleted transplantation in children. Study-wide results and limits: When one year had passed after transplant, most T-cell counts and diversity came from newly produced T cells.

Preparing the TCRbeta library involved the use of unique molecular identifiers. Via MiXCR, TCRdb re-called the PCR reads, giving one row per CDR3 protein. Of a few hundred thousand distinct CDR3 sequences in the sample, around 7.3% were seen once. These receptors are not linked to any known antigen. This sample comprised peripheral blood, obtained 360 days after TCRalphabeta/CD19-depleted stem cell transplant. Source of these receptors: a female patient aged 2-15 years who had a stem cell transplant for Fanconi anemia, so the T cells may come from the graft donor.

This clonotype appeared many times. The chain joins TRBV20-1 to TRBJ2-7, with 9 nucleotides matching TRBD2. This CDR3 has 13 amino acids. CDR1 and CDR2 (germline): DFQATT, SNEGSKA (reference sequence). V dropped 3 bases and J dropped 6; count of bases not matched to a gene: 6. This CDR3 reads CSAREAGGREQYF. The CDR3 region has the DNA TGCAGTGCTAGGGAAGCGGGAGGCCGCGAGCAGTACTTC.

V is TRBV20-1 and J is TRBJ2-1; TRBD2 matches at 10 bases. V lost 0 bases to trimming and J lost 6 bases; unmatched junction nucleotides: 8. The CDR3 covers 16 residues. The V gene's germline CDR1 is DFQATT and CDR2 SNEGSKA (reference sequence). CDR3 sequence: CSARDPSGSSSNEQFF. For the CDR3, the DNA is TGCAGTGCTAGAGACCCTAGCGGGAGTTCATCCAATGAGCAGTTCTTC.

This clonotype has a count of ten or more. J is TRBJ2-2 and V is TRBV9, with D uncertain. The ends were cut back, 0 bases at V and 9 bases at J, with 18 bases in the middle. CDR3 size: 16 residues. Germline V gives CDR1 SGDLS, CDR2 YYNGEE. The CDR3 DNA reads TGTGCCAGCAGCGTAGCGGATAGTCTCAACCTCCGGGAGCTGTTTTTT. Its translation: CASSVADSLNLRELFF.

This clonotype was recorded at least ten times. This chain links TRBV5-1 with TRBJ1-2; possibly TRBD1 for D (5 bases). Germline CDR1 reads SGHRS; CDR2 reads YFSETQ. The V and J ends lost 4 bases and 7 bases respectively, with 17 bases between them. This CDR3 is 14 amino acids long. CDR3 residues: CASSPGPSGSGYTF. The CDR3 DNA sequence: TGCGCCAGCAGCCCGGGACCGTCGGGATCTGGCTACACCTTC.

This clonotype has only a few counts. The junction departs from germline at one end; a sequencing error may be responsible. This chain uses TRBV5-1 with TRBJ2-5; TRBD1 might be the D (6 bases). The CDR3 spans 13 residues. Germline loops: CDR1 SGHRS, CDR2 YFSETQ. The CDR3 DNA reads as TGCGCCAGCAGCTTTCCAGGGGCAGAGACCCAGTCCTTC. Translation: CASSFPGAETQSF.

The table lists this clonotype with many counts. The chain employs TRBV7-2 and TRBJ2-7, with 7 bases that match TRBD1. Trimming took 5 bases from V and 3 from J; bases not matched to a gene: 7. The CDR3 spans 14 residues. CDR1 and CDR2 from the germline V gene are SGHTA and FQGNSA. This chain's CDR3 is CASSKRGQYYEQYF. CDR3 nucleotide sequence: TGTGCCAGCAGCAAACGGGGACAGTACTACGAGCAGTACTTC.

This clonotype was found many times. The chain is built from TRBV5-5 and TRBJ2-1; tentative D call: TRBD2 (5 bases). The CDR3 covers 15 residues. Trimming took 4 bases from V and 6 from J, leaving 17 bases between them. The germline V gene encodes CDR1 SGHKS and CDR2 YYEKEE (reference sequence). This CDR3 is CASSHDGRGGNEQFF. Here the CDR3 DNA reads TGTGCCAGCAGCCACGACGGACGGGGTGGCAATGAGCAGTTCTTC.

With respect to this clonotype: A much larger clone lies one base from this, so it may be a read error. The rearrangement links TRBV20-1 to TRBJ2-5; D is possibly TRBD2 (5 bases). The CDR3 is 17 residues long. CDR1 and CDR2 (germline): DFQATT, SNEGSKA (reference sequence). As DNA, the CDR3 is TGCTGTGCTAGAATTGGCCGGACGGCACCATTCGGAGGGACCCAGTACTTC. Translating gives CCARIGRTAPFGGTQYF.

This clonotype was seen a few times. The gene calls are TRBV18 and TRBJ1-5; no definite D call. Germline CDR1 reads KGHSH; CDR2 reads LQKENI. This CDR3 is 15 amino acids long. V was shortened by 2 bases and J by 0 bases, with 8 bases between the two germline ends. In nucleotides, the CDR3 is TGTGCCAGCTCACCATTCCAGATTAGCAATCAGCCCCAGCATTTT. Translated: CASSPFQISNQPQHF.

The table lists this clonotype with a few counts. The rearrangement joins TRBV20-1 to TRBJ1-2, with TRBD1 matching over 7 bases. This CDR3 region has 11 residues. Trimming cost V 6 bases and J 4 bases; bases outside gene matches: 2. Looked up from germline, CDR1 is DFQATT and CDR2 is SNEGSKA (reference sequence). DNA of the CDR3: TGCAGTGCCTCAGGGGGCTATGGCTACACCTTC. Translated, it gives CSASGGYGYTF.

A few counts support this clonotype. The CDR3 reads CSVVQGPNYGYTF. The CDR3 DNA reads as TGCAGCGTTGTACAGGGTCCTAACTATGGCTACACCTTC. The genes are TRBV29-1 and TRBJ1-2, with a possible D match to TRBD1 (6 bases). The germline CDR1 and CDR2 sequences are SQVTM and ANQGSEA. This CDR3 has 13 amino acids. Trimming pared 4 bases from V and 0 bases from J, leaving 9 bases between. Filled out from reference TRBV29-1 and TRBJ1-2, the complete variable domain reads SAVISQKPSRDICQRGTSLTIQCQVDSQVTMMFWYRQQPGQSLTLIATANQGSEATYESGFVIDKFPISRPNLTFSTLTVSNMSPEDSSIYLCSVVQGPNYGYTFGSGTRLTVV.

The sample holds many counts of this clonotype. This chain connects TRBV5-1 to TRBJ2-2; D perhaps matches TRBD2 (6 bases). The V and J ends lost 3 bases and 2 bases respectively, with 20 bases between them. The CDR3 sequence is 18 residues long. Per the germline V gene, CDR1 is SGHRS and CDR2 is YFSETQ. CDR3 residues: CASSSYPEGVLNTGELFF. The DNA of the CDR3 is TGCGCCAGCAGCTCCTACCCGGAGGGCGTACTAAACACCGGGGAGCTGTTTTTT.

The sample holds a few counts of this clonotype. This rearrangement joins TRBV4-3 to TRBJ1-3, with D uncertain. This CDR3 spans 17 amino acids. V was pared by 0 bases and J by 1 base, with 13 bases between. Per germline, CDR1 LGHNA and CDR2 YSLEER. This chain's CDR3 is CASSQDIPRFSGNTIYF. The CDR3 coding sequence is TGCGCCAGCAGCCAAGATATCCCCAGGTTTTCTGGAAACACCATATATTTT.

This clonotype was recorded many times. The V and J genes are TRBV20-1 and TRBJ2-4; D call uncertain. The CDR3 loop spans 15 amino acids. In germline, CDR1 is DFQATT, CDR2 SNEGSKA (reference sequence). Trimming pared 0 bases from V and 0 bases from J, leaving 9 bases between. The CDR3 DNA is TGCAGTGCTAGAGAGTGGCTAGGAGCCAAAAACATTCAGTACTTC. Translation: CSAREWLGAKNIQYF.

This clonotype occurred many times. The J gene is TRBJ2-1, the V gene TRBV14, with 7 bases fitting TRBD2. CDR3 size: 14 residues. V shed 3 bases, J shed 10 bases, and the junction held 9 bases outside the gene matches. Germline CDR1 is SGHDN and CDR2 is FVKESK. The CDR3 bases are TGTGCCAGCAGCCAGGAACTAGCGATGAAGGAGCAGTTCTTC. It yields the protein CASSQELAMKEQFF.

This clonotype occurred a few times. The junction does not match germline at one end; this may be a read error. The chain carries TRBV7-9 and TRBJ2-5; D gene uncertain. This CDR3 contains 10 residues. Germline CDR1 reads SEHNR; CDR2 reads FQNEAQ (reference sequence). CDR3 sequence: CASSLVEWAF. The CDR3 nucleotides are TGTGCCAGCAGCTTAGTAGAATGGGCCTTC.

This clonotype was counted between two and nine times. V is TRBV4-3 and J is TRBJ1-2, with TRBD1 identical over 11 bases. Germline V gene sequence: CDR1 LGHNA, CDR2 YSLEER. With 4 bases clipped from V and 4 bases from J, the junction kept 5 bases outside the gene matches. The CDR3 runs to 15 residues. CDR3 loop: CASSPGQGEGYGYTF. The CDR3 DNA sequence: TGCGCCAGCAGCCCGGGACAGGGGGAGGGCTATGGCTACACCTTC.

This clonotype has ten or more counts. CDR3 nucleotides: TGCAGTGCTAGAGTTTTTAGAGGGGCTTCAGATACGCAGTATTTT. Translation gives CSARVFRGASDTQYF. The chain employs TRBV20-1 and TRBJ2-3; TRBD1 or TRBD2 may be the D gene (5 bases each). V was pared by 1 base and J by 4 bases, with 15 bases between. The CDR3 contains 15 residues. Germline lookup yields CDR1 DFQATT and CDR2 SNEGSKA (reference sequence).

This clonotype was observed a handful of times. The chain combines TRBV5-1 with TRBJ1-6, with a possible D match to TRBD1 (5 bases). This CDR3 comprises 14 residues. With 4 bases removed from V and 8 bases from J, the gap between germline ends came to 13 bases. Germline V gene sequence: CDR1 SGHRS, CDR2 YFSETQ. In nucleotides, the CDR3 is TGCGCCAGCAGCCGCGGGGACCGCTATTCACCCCTCCACTTT. Translated: CASSRGDRYSPLHF.

In its sample, this clonotype was seen many times. This chain uses TRBV6-2 or TRBV6-3 with TRBJ2-5, with D unresolved. This CDR3 has 11 residues. V shed 5 bases and J shed 1 base, with 2 bases lying between them. CDR1 is MNHEY and CDR2 is SVGEGT in the germline V gene. CDR3 sequence: CASSTQETQYF. The CDR3 DNA reads TGTGCCAGCAGTACCCAAGAGACCCAGTACTTC.

In this sample, this clonotype turned up many times. The V gene is TRBV20-1, the J gene TRBJ1-2; D is ambiguous. V lost 0 bases and J lost 4, with 6 bases in between. Germline CDR1 and CDR2: DFQATT and SNEGSKA (reference sequence). There are 12 residues in the CDR3. The CDR3 region is CSARDGGYGYTF. The CDR3 coding sequence is TGCAGTGCTAGAGATGGCGGCTATGGCTACACCTTC.